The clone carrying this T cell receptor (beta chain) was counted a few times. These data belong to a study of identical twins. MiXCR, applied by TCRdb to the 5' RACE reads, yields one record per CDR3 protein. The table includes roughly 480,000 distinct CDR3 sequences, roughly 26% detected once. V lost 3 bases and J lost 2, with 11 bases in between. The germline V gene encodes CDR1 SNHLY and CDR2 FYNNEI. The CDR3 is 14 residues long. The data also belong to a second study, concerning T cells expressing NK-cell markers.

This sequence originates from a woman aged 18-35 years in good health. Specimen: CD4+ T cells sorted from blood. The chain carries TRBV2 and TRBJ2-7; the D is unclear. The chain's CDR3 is CASSDPGLTYEQYF. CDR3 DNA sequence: TGTGCCAGCAGTGACCCAGGATTAACCTACGAGCAGTACTTC.